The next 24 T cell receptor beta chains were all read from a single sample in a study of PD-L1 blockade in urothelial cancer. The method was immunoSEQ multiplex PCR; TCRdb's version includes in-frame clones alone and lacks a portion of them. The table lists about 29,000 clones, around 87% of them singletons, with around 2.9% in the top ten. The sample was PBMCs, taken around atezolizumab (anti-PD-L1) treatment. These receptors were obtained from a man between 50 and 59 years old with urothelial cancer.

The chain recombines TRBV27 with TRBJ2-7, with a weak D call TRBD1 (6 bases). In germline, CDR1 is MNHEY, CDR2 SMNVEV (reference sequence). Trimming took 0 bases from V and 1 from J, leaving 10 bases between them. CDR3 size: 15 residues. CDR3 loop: CASSLSHQGSYEQYF. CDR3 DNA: TGTGCCAGCAGTTTATCCCACCAGGGGTCCTACGAGCAGTACTTC.

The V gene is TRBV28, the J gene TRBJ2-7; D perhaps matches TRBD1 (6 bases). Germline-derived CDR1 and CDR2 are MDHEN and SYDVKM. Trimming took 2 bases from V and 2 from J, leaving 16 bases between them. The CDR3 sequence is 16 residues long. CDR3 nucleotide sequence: TGTGCCAGCAGTTTACGCTGGACAGAAACTACCTACGAGCAGTACTTC. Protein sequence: CASSLRWTETTYEQYF.

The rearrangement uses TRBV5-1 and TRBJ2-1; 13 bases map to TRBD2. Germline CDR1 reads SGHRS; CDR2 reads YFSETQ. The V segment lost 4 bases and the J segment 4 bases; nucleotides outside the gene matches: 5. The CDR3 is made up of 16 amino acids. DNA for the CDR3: TGCGCCAGCAGCCCCCTGACTAGCGGGGGGTACAATGAGCAGTTCTTC. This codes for CASSPLTSGGYNEQFF.

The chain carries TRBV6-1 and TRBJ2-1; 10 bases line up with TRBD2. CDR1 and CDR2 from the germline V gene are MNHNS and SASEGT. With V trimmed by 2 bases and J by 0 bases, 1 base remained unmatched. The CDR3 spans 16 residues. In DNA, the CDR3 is TGTGCCAGCAGTGAATGGACTAGCGGCTCCTACAATGAGCAGTTCTTC. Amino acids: CASSEWTSGSYNEQFF.

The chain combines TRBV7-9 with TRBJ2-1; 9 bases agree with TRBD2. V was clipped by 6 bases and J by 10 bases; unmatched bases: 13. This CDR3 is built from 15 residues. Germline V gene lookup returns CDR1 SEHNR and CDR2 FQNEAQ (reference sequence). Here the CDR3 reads CASSGASGILGEQFF. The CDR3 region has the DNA TGTGCCAGCAGTGGGGCTAGCGGGATCCTAGGAGAGCAGTTCTTC.

CDR3 residues: CASSSAQGYEQYF. The CDR3 coding sequence is TGCGCCAGCAGCTCGGCACAGGGGTACGAGCAGTACTTC. The chain combines TRBV5-1 with TRBJ2-7; TRBD1 matches at 7 bases. This CDR3 spans 13 amino acids. Trimming removed 3 bases from V and 4 bases from J; junction bases left unmatched: 4. Germline-derived CDR1 and CDR2 are SGHRS and YFSETQ.

The CDR3 protein is CASSQDASGGAAEQYF. The CDR3 DNA reads TGTGCCAGCAGCCAAGATGCTAGCGGGGGGGCCGCCGAGCAGTACTTC. The rearrangement uses TRBV4-2 and TRBJ2-7; TRBD2 agrees at 12 bases. J gave up 6 bases and V 0 bases, and 6 bases lay outside the gene matches. The V gene's germline CDR1 is LGHNA and CDR2 YNFKEQ. The CDR3 runs to 16 residues.

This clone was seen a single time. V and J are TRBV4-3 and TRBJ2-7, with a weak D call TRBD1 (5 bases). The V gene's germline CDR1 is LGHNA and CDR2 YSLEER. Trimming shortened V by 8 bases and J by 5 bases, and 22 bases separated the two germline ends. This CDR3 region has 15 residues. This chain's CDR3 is CASSFDSITADEQYF. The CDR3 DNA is TGCGCCAGCTCATTTGACAGCATAACCGCCGACGAGCAGTACTTC.

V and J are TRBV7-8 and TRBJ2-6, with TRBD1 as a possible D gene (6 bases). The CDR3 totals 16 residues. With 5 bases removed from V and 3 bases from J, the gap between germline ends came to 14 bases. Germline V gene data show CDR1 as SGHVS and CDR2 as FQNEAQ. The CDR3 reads CASSQLTGFGANVLTF. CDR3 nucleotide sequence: TGTGCCAGCAGCCAATTAACAGGGTTTGGGGCCAACGTCCTGACTTTC.

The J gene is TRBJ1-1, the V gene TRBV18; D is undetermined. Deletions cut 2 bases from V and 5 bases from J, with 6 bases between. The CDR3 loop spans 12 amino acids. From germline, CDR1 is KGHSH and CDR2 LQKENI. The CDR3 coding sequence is TGTGCCAGCTCACCAGGGGAGACTGAAGCTTTCTTT. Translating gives CASSPGETEAFF.

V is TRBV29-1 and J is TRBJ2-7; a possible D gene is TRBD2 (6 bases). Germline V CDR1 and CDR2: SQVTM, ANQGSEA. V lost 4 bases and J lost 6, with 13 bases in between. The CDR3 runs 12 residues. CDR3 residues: CSVGSGEVEQYF. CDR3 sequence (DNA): TGCAGCGTTGGGTCGGGAGAGGTCGAGCAGTACTTC.

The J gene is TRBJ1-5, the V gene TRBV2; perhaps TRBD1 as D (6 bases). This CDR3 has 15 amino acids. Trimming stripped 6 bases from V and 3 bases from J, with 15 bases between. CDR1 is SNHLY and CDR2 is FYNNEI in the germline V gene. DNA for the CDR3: TGTGCCAGCAGATTTACAGGGTTGGTCAATCAGCCCCAGCATTTT. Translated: CASRFTGLVNQPQHF.

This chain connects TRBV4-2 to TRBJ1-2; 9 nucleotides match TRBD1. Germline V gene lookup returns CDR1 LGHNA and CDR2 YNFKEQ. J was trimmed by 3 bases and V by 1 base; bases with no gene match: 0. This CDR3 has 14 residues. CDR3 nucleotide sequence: TGTGCCAGCAGCCAAGGGACAGGGGACTATGGCTACACCTTC. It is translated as CASSQGTGDYGYTF.

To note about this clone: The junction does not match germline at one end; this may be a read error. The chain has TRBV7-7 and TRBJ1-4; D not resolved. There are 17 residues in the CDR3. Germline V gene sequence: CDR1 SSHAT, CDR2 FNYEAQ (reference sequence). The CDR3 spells CASSEGPLSEGYEKLFF. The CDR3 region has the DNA TGTGCTAGCAGCGAGGGTCCCCTTTCAGAGGGTTATGAAAAACTGTTTTTT.

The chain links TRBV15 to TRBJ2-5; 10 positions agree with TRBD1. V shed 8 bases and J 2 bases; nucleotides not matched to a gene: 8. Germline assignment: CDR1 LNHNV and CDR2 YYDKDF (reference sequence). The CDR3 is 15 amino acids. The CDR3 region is CATEPGQGSQETQYF. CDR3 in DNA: TGTGCCACCGAACCGGGACAGGGGAGTCAAGAGACCCAGTACTTC. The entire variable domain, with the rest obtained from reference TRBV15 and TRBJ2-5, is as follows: DAMVIQNPRYQVTQFGKPVTLSCSQTLNHNVMYWYQQKSSQAPKLLFHYYDKDFNNEADTPDNFQSRRPNTSFCFLDIRSPGLGDTAMYLCATEPGQGSQETQYFGPGTRLLVL.

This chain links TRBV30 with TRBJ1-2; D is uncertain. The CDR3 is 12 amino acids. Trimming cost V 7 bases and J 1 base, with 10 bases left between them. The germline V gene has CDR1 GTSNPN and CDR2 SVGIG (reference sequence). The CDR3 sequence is CASWQVNYGYTF. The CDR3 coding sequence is TGTGCCTCTTGGCAGGTTAACTATGGCTACACCTTC.

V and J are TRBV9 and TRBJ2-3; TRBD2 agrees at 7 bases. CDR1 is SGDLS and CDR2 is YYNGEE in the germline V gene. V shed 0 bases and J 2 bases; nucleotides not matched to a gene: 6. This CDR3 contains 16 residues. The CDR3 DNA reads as TGTGCCAGCAGCGTAGCTGGGACTATCCCCACAGATACGCAGTATTTT. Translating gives CASSVAGTIPTDTQYF.

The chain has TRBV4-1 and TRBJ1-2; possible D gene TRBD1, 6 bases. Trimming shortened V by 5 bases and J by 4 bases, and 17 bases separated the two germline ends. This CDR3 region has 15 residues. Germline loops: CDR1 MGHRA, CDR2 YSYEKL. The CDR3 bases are TGCGCCAGCAGCTACCACAACAGGGACCTCTATGGCTACACCTTC. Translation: CASSYHNRDLYGYTF.

DNA of the CDR3: TGTGCCAGCAGCTTTGGGGCGGGGGGAGAGACCCAGTACTTC. It encodes CASSFGAGGETQYF. This rearrangement joins TRBV7-2 to TRBJ2-5, with TRBD2 identical over 8 bases. The trim removed 3 bases at V and 4 bases at J, leaving 4 bases unmatched. Germline values: CDR1 SGHTA, CDR2 FQGNSA. The CDR3 contains 14 residues.

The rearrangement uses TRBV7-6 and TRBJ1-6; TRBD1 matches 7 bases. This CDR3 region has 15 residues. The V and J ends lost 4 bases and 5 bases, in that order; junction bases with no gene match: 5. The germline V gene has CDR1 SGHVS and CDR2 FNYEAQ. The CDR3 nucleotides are TGTGCCAGCAGCTCGGGGGACAGCGATAATTCACCCCTCCACTTT. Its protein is CASSSGDSDNSPLHF.

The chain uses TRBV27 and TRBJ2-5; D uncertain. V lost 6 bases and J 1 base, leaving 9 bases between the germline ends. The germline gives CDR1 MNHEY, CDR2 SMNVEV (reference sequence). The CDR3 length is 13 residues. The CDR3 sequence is CASRSSSQETQYF. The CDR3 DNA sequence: TGTGCCAGCAGATCTAGTAGCCAAGAGACCCAGTACTTC.

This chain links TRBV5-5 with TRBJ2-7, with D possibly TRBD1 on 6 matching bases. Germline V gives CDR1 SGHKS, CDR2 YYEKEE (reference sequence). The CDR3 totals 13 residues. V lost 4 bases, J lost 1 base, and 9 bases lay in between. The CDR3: CASSPGQSYEQYF. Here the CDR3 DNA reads TGTGCCAGCAGCCCGGGACAATCCTACGAGCAGTACTTC. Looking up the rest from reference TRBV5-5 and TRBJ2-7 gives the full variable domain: DAGVTQSPTHLIKTRGQQVTLRCSPISGHKSVSWYQQVLGQGPQFIFQYYEKEERGRGNFPDRFSARQFPNYSSELNVNALLLGDSALYLCASSPGQSYEQYFGPGTRLTVT.

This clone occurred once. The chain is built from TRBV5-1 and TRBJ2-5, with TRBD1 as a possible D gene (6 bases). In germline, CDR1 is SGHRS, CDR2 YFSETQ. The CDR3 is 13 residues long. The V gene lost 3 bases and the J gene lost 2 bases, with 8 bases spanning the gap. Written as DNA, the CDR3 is TGCGCCAGCAGCTGGACAGAACAAGAGACCCAGTACTTC. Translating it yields CASSWTEQETQYF.

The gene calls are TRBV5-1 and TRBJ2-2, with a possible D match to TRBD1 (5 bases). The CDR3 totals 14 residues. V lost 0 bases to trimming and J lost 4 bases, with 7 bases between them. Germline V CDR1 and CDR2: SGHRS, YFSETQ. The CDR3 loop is CASSLGQGTGELFF. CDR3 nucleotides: TGCGCCAGCAGCTTGGGGCAGGGCACCGGGGAGCTGTTTTTT.